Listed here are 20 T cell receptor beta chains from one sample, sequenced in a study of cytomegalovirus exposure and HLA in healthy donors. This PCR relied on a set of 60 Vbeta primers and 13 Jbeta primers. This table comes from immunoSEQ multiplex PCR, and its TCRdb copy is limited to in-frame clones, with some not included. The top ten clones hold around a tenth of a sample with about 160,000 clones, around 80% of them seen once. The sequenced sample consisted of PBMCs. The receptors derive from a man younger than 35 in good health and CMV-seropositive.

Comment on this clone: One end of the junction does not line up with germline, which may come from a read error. The CDR3 is CASSSGEGSIAKNSQYF. The CDR3, as DNA: TGTGCCAGCAGCTCCGGAGAGGGTTCCATAGCCAAAAACAGTCAGTACTTC. This sequence joins TRBV11-2 and TRBJ2-4; TRBD2 is a possible D gene (5 bases). Germline V lookup: CDR1 SGHAT, CDR2 FQNNGV. The CDR3 runs to 17 residues. The variable domain in full, with the rest retrieved from reference TRBV11-2 and TRBJ2-4, is EAGVAQSPRYKIIEKRQSVAFWCNPISGHATLYWYQQILGQGPKLLIQFQNNGVVDDSQLPKDRFSAERLKGVDSTLKIQPAKLEDSAVYLCASSSGEGSIAKNSQYFGAGTRLSVL.

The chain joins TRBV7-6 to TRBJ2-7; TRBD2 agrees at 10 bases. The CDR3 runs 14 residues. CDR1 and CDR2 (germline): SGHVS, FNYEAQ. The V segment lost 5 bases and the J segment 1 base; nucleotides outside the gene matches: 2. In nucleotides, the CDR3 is TGTGCCAGCAGCCAACTAGCGGGATCCTACGAGCAGTACTTC. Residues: CASSQLAGSYEQYF. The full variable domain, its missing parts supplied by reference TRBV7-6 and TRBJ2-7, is GAGVSQSPRYKVTKRGQDVALRCDPISGHVSLYWYRQALGQGPEFLTYFNYEAQQDKSGLPNDRFSAERPEGSISTLTIQRTEQRDSAMYRCASSQLAGSYEQYFGPGTRLTVT.

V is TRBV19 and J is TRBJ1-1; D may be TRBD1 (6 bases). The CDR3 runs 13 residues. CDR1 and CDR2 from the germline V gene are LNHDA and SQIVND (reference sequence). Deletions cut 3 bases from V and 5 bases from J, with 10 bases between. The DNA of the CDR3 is TGTGCCAGTAGTATTCAAGGGGGAACTGAAGCTTTCTTT. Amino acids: CASSIQGGTEAFF.

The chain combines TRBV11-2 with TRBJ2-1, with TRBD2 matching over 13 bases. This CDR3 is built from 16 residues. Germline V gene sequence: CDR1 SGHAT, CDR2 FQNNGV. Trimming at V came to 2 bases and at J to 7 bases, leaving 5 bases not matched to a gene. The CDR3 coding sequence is TGTGCCAGCAGCTTACGGACTAGCGGGAGTTGGAATGAGCAGTTCTTC. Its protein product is CASSLRTSGSWNEQFF. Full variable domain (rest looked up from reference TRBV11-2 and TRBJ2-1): EAGVAQSPRYKIIEKRQSVAFWCNPISGHATLYWYQQILGQGPKLLIQFQNNGVVDDSQLPKDRFSAERLKGVDSTLKIQPAKLEDSAVYLCASSLRTSGSWNEQFFGPGTRLTVL.

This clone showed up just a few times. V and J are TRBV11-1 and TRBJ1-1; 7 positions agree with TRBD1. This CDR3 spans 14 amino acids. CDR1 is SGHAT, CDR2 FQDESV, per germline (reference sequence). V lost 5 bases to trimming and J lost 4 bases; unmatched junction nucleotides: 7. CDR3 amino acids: CASSLRQGVTEAFF. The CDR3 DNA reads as TGTGCCAGCAGCCTACGACAGGGCGTCACTGAAGCTTTCTTT.

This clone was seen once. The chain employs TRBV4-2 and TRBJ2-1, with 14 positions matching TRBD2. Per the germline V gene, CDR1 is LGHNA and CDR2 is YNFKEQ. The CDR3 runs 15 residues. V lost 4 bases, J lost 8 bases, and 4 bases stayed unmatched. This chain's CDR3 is CASSPTSGGADEQFF. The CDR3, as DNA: TGTGCCAGCAGCCCGACTAGCGGGGGGGCGGATGAGCAGTTCTTC.

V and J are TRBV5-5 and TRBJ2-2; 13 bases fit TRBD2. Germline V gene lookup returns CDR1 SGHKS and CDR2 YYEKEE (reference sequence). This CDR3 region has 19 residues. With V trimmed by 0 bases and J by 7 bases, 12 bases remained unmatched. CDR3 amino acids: CASSLARTSGSGFGGELFF. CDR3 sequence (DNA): TGTGCCAGCAGCTTGGCTCGGACTAGCGGGAGTGGGTTTGGCGGGGAGCTGTTTTTT.

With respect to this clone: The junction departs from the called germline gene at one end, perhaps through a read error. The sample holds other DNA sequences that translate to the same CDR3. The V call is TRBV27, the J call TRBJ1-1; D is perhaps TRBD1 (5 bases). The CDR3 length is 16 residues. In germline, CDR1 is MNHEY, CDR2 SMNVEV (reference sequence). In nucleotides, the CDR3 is TGTGCCAGCAGCCGTTTCGGGGAGGGGATGAATACTGAAGCTTTCTTT. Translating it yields CASSRFGEGMNTEAFF.

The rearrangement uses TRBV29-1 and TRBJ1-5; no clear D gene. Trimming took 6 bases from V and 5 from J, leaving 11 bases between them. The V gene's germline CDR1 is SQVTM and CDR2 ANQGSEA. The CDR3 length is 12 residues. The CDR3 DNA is TGCAGCGTCGGGGAGGGTTATCAGCCCCAGCATTTT. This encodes CSVGEGYQPQHF.

The CDR3 DNA reads TGTGCCAGCAGCTCCCCTCCGGTCCAAAGCGCCCAGTACTTC. It yields the protein CASSSPPVQSAQYF. J is TRBJ2-5 and V is TRBV5-6; D not resolved. Per the germline V gene, CDR1 is SGHDT and CDR2 is YYEEEE. Trimming cost V 3 bases and J 9 bases, with 18 bases left between them. The CDR3 is 14 residues long.

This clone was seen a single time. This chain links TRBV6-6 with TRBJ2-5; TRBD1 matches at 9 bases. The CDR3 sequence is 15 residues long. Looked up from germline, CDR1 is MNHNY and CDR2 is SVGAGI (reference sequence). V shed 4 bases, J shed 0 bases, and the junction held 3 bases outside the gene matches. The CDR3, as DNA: TGTGCCAGCAGTTCCGGGACAGGGCACCAAGAGACCCAGTACTTC. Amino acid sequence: CASSSGTGHQETQYF.

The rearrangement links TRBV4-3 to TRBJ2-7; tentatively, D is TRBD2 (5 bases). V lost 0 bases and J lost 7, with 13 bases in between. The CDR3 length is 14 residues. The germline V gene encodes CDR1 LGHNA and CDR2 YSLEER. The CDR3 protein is CASSQDGRGGEQYF. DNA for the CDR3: TGCGCCAGCAGCCAAGATGGGAGAGGTGGGGAGCAGTACTTC.

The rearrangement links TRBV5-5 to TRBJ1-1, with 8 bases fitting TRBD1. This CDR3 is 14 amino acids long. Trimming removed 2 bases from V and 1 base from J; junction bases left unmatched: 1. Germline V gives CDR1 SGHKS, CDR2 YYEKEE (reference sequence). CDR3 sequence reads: CASSFTGGNTEAFF. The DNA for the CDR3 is TGTGCCAGCAGCTTTACAGGGGGGAACACTGAAGCTTTCTTT.

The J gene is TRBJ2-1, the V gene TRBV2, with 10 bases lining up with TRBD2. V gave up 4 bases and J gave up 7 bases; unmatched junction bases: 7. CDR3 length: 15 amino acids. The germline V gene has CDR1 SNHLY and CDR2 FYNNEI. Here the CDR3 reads CASSGEVAGGNEQFF. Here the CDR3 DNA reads TGTGCCAGCAGTGGGGAGGTAGCGGGAGGTAATGAGCAGTTCTTC.

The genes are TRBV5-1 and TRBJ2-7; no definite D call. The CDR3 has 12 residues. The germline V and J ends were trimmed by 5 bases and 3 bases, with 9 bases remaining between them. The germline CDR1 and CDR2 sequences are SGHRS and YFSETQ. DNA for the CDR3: TGCGCCAGCAGACTGGAGAGCTACGAGCAGTACTTC. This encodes CASRLESYEQYF. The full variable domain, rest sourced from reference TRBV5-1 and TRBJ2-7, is KAGVTQTPRYLIKTRGQQVTLSCSPISGHRSVSWYQQTPGQGLQFLFEYFSETQRNKGNFPGRFSGRQFSNSRSEMNVSTLELGDSALYLCASRLESYEQYFGPGTRLTVT.

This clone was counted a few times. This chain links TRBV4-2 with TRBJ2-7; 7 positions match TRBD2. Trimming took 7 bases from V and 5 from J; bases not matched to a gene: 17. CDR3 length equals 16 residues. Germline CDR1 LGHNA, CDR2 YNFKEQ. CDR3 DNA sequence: TGTGCCAGCACCAAGACCGGCGAGGGAGGGCCTGACGAGCAGTACTTC. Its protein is CASTKTGEGGPDEQYF.

The CDR3 here is CASSRQTLLQGGTTDTQYF. CDR3 nucleotide sequence: TGTGCCAGCAGCCGACAAACTCTCCTCCAGGGGGGTACCACAGATACGCAGTATTTT. This sequence joins TRBV11-2 and TRBJ2-3, with D perhaps TRBD1 (7 bases). CDR1 SGHAT and CDR2 FQNNGV come from the germline V gene. The CDR3 is 19 amino acids. V shed 5 bases and J shed 2 bases, with 26 bases lying between them.

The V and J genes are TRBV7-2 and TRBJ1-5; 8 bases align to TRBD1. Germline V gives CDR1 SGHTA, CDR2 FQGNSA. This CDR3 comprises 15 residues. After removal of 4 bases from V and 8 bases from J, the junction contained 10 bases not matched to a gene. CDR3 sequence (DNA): TGTGCCAGCAGCTCCTCCCAGGGGGCTGGAGAGCCCCAGCATTTT. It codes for CASSSSQGAGEPQHF.

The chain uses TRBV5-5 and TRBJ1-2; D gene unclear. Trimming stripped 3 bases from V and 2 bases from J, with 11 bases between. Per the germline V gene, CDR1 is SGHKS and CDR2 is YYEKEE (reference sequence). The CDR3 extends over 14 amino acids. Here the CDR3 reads CASSSASRNYGYTF. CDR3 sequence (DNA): TGTGCCAGCAGCTCCGCGTCGAGGAACTATGGCTACACCTTC.

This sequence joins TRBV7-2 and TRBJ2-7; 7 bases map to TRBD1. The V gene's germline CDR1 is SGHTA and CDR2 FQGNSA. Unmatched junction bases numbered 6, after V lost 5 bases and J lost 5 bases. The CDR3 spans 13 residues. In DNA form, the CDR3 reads TGTGCCAGCAGCACCCTGACAGGGAACGAGCAGTACTTC. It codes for CASSTLTGNEQYF.